This T cell receptor (beta chain) was sequenced for a study of response to subunit inactivated influenza vaccine. Study-wide findings and caveats: The authors offered the suggestion that each seasonal influenza vaccination recruits few new T cells.

One entry per CDR3 protein, called by TCRdb with MiXCR from the RT-PCR reads. The sample includes 700,000 to 900,000 distinct CDR3 sequences, around 21% of them seen just once. To note about this clonotype: The antigen remains undetermined.

Deletions cut 6 bases from V and 2 bases from J, with 13 bases between. Germline lookup yields CDR1 KGHSH and CDR2 LQKENI. This CDR3 region has 15 residues. J is TRBJ2-2 and V is TRBV18, with D possibly being TRBD1 (5 bases). This receptor was identified in a man aged 50 or older who received an inactivated influenza vaccine. Sequenced here: PBMCs from blood, sampled 5 days after vaccination. CDR3 coding DNA: TGTGCCAGCTCGCCTACGACAGACAACACCGGGGAGCTGTTTTTT. This gives the protein CASSPTTDNTGELFF.